This T cell receptor beta chain was retrieved from a study of T cell responses to AZD1222 COVID-19 vaccine. J gave up 4 bases and V 4 bases, and 2 bases lay outside the gene matches. Germline V gene data show CDR1 as MNHEY and CDR2 as SMNVEV (reference sequence). This CDR3 has 13 amino acids. Using immunoSEQ multiplex PCR, the repertoire was profiled, and TCRdb retains in-frame clones only, with some absent. The table records about 100,000 clones, around 94% of them present only once. The TCR comes from an adult in good health. V is TRBV27 and J is TRBJ1-1; TRBD1 agrees at 8 bases. The sample here was peripheral blood, taken on day 0 of AZD1222 vaccination. The CDR3 reads CASSSGGLTEAFF. DNA of the CDR3: TGTGCCAGCAGTTCAGGGGGCCTCACTGAAGCTTTCTTT.